This is a list of T cell receptor beta chains from one sample in a study of Ad26.COV2.S vaccination and SARS-CoV-2 variants. Clones were read by immunoSEQ multiplex PCR, and TCRdb kept only the in-frame ones, dropping some. Of about 680,000 clones in the sample, roughly 90% were seen once. Sequencing used peripheral blood, obtained in a trial of Ad26.COV2.S vaccine versus placebo. The source is a person aged 18-60 years who received the Ad26.COV2.S COVID-19 vaccine or a placebo. CDR3s include the opening cysteine and the closing phenylalanine or tryptophan. D genes are given only for firm matches. Size is stated for part of the rows, as once, few or many counts, or as a class when the clone is expanded.

>-|TRBJ2-1|TRBD1|TRBV5-1
CASSSGDSSYNEQFF
TGCGCCAGCAGTTCCGGGGACAGCTCCTACAATGAGCAGTTCTTC
>once|TRBJ2-7|-|TRBV21-1
CASSRFDRDSPFFLESYEQYF
TGTGCCAGCAGCAGATTTGACCGGGACAGCCCCTTTTTCTTAGAATCCTACGAGCAGTACTTC
>-|TRBJ1-1|-|TRBV30
CAWSVGRLNSMNTEAFF
TGTGCCTGGAGTGTCGGCAGACTGAATAGTATGAACACTGAAGCTTTCTTT
>-|TRBJ2-3|-|TRBV5-5
CASSSYPQLTDTQYF
TGTGCCAGCAGCTCATATCCACAACTCACAGATACGCAGTATTTT
>-|TRBJ2-3|-|TRBV6-2/TRBV6-3
CASSYSEIASDTQYF
TGTGCCAGCAGTTACTCTGAGATAGCCTCAGATACGCAGTATTTT
>-|TRBJ1-1|-|TRBV29-1
CSVAGDGVTEAFF
TGCAGCGTGGCGGGGGACGGGGTTACTGAAGCTTTCTTT
>-|TRBJ2-1|-|TRBV11-1
CASSLELGRNEQFF
TGTGCCAGCAGCTTAGAATTGGGCCGCAATGAGCAGTTCTTC
>-|TRBJ1-1|-|TRBV2
CASTTRGVNTEAFF
TGTGCCAGCACGACCCGGGGCGTGAACACTGAAGCTTTCTTT
>-|TRBJ1-5|-|TRBV6-6
CASTLDGNSNQPQHF
TGTGCCAGCACCCTGGACGGAAATAGCAATCAGCCCCAGCATTTT
>-|TRBJ2-7|TRBD2|TRBV6-5
CASSYKLAGGEQYF
TGTGCCAGCAGTTACAAGCTAGCGGGAGGCGAGCAGTACTTC
>-|TRBJ2-7|-|TRBV10-3
CAIGRDYEQYF
TGTGCCATCGGAAGGGACTACGAGCAGTACTTC
>few|TRBJ1-2|-|TRBV6-5
CASGPLRGGYTF
TGTGCCAGTGGCCCCCTCAGGGGCGGCTACACCTTC
>-|TRBJ2-7|TRBD1|TRBV9
CASSVGLRQGDEQYF
TGTGCCAGCAGCGTAGGTTTGAGACAGGGAGACGAGCAGTACTTC
>-|TRBJ2-2|-|TRBV15
CATSRALGGAAGELFF
TGTGCCACCAGCAGAGCCCTGGGGGGGGCTGCCGGGGAGCTGTTTTTT
>few|TRBJ1-4|TRBD1|TRBV6-6
CASSRAPDRGRYREKLFF
TGTGCCAGCAGTCGGGCACCAGACAGGGGAAGATACAGAGAAAAACTGTTTTTT
>-|TRBJ2-3|-|TRBV27
CASRGSWFSSTDTQYF
TGTGCCAGCAGGGGTTCCTGGTTTTCTAGCACAGATACGCAGTATTTT
>-|TRBJ2-1|TRBD2|TRBV11-3
CASSWTSENEQFF
TGTGCCAGCAGCTGGACTAGTGAGAATGAGCAGTTCTTC
>-|TRBJ2-6|TRBD1|TRBV2
CASRDRGSLSGANVLTF
TGTGCCAGCAGGGACAGGGGAAGCCTGTCTGGGGCCAACGTCCTGACTTTC
>-|TRBJ2-5|-|TRBV3-1/TRBV3-2
CASSHGPETQYF
TGTGCCAGCAGCCACGGGCCAGAGACCCAGTACTTC
>-|TRBJ1-1|-|TRBV29-1
CSVERDINTEAFF
TGCAGCGTTGAAAGGGACATCAACACTGAAGCTTTCTTT
>-|TRBJ1-4|-|TRBV15
CATSSGTNLQRSNEKLFF
TGTGCCACCAGCAGCGGGACGAACCTTCAGCGATCCAATGAAAAACTGTTTTTT
>-|TRBJ2-7|-|TRBV6-6
CASSYGQGRNEYEQYF
TGTGCCAGCAGTTACGGGCAGGGGCGAAACGAATACGAGCAGTACTTC
>once|TRBJ2-7|-|TRBV11-3
CASSLVGTGDYEQYF
TGTGCCAGCAGCTTAGTCGGGACGGGAGATTACGAGCAGTACTTC
>-|TRBJ2-2|TRBD1|TRBV6-2/TRBV6-3
CASSQPGQGWTGELFF
TGTGCCAGCAGTCAACCGGGACAGGGCTGGACCGGGGAGCTGTTTTTT
>-|TRBJ1-6|-|TRBV19
CASTLQGANSPLHF
TGTGCCAGTACCCTACAGGGTGCTAATTCACCCCTCCACTTT
>-|TRBJ1-1|-|TRBV12-3/TRBV12-4
CASVGWTEAFF
TGTGCCAGCGTGGGATGGACTGAAGCTTTCTTT
>-|TRBJ2-1|TRBD1|TRBV29-1
CSARTGGIYEQFF
TGCAGCGCCAGGACAGGGGGCATATATGAGCAGTTCTTC
>-|TRBJ2-3|-|TRBV18
CASSSSKISTDTQYF
TGTGCCAGCTCCTCTAGCAAAATTAGCACAGATACGCAGTATTTT
>-|TRBJ2-7|TRBD2|TRBV7-2
CASKLAGADEQYF
TGTGCCAGCAAACTAGCGGGGGCGGACGAGCAGTACTTC
>-|TRBJ2-1|-|TRBV2
CASTEEGVPIDEQFF
TGTGCCAGCACAGAGGAGGGAGTCCCCATCGATGAGCAGTTCTTC
>-|TRBJ1-2|-|TRBV18
CASSPTGNLNYGYTF
TGTGCCAGCTCACCTACAGGAAACTTAAACTATGGCTACACCTTC
>-|TRBJ2-3|TRBD2|TRBV14
CASSQDPTSGGVRYF
TGTGCCAGCAGCCAAGATCCTACTAGCGGGGGGGTAAGGTATTTT
>-|TRBJ2-7|-|TRBV6-6
CASSYLQGSYEQYF
TGTGCCAGCAGTTATCTACAGGGCTCCTACGAGCAGTACTTC
>-|TRBJ2-1|-|TRBV27
CASSGPYDNEQFF
TGTGCCAGCTCCGGGCCCTATGACAATGAGCAGTTCTTC
>-|TRBJ2-3|TRBD1|TRBV5-1
CASSPGQAQDTQYF
TGCGCCAGCAGCCCCGGACAGGCCCAAGATACGCAGTATTTT
>once|TRBJ2-5|-|TRBV19
CASSFLSTDEETQYF
TGTGCCAGTAGCTTTCTCTCTACAGACGAAGAGACCCAGTACTTC
>-|TRBJ2-1|TRBD2|TRBV29-1
CSVEGRAPNEQFF
TGCAGCGTTGAGGGGAGGGCCCCGAATGAGCAGTTCTTC
>-|TRBJ2-2|-|TRBV30
CAWSGQNTGELFF
TGTGCCTGGAGCGGACAGAACACCGGGGAGCTGTTTTTT
>-|TRBJ2-5|TRBD2|TRBV7-6
CASSTRTRRETQYF
TGTGCCAGCAGCACACGGACTAGGCGGGAGACCCAGTACTTC
>-|TRBJ2-5|-|TRBV7-7
CASSLGQNYQETQYF
TGTGCTAGCAGCTTAGGTCAGAACTACCAAGAGACCCAGTACTTC
>-|TRBJ2-2|-|TRBV5-4
CASSLDGFGELFF
TGTGCCAGCAGCTTGGATGGTTTCGGGGAGCTGTTTTTT
>-|TRBJ1-1|-|TRBV21-1
CASSKSRVFRGLNTEAFF
TGTGCCAGCAGCAAATCTAGGGTTTTTCGCGGGTTGAACACTGAAGCTTTCTTT
>-|TRBJ2-1|-|TRBV29-1
CSVENPLGTFVQFF
TGCAGCGTTGAAAACCCTTTAGGGACTTTTGTACAGTTCTTC
>once|TRBJ2-1|-|TRBV13
CASSSKATSASTGRYNEQFF
TGTGCCAGCAGCTCGAAAGCGACTAGTGCCTCAACCGGTAGATACAATGAGCAGTTCTTC
>-|TRBJ1-4|-|TRBV6-2/TRBV6-3
CASSYFQGPRKLFF
TGTGCCAGCAGTTACTTCCAGGGCCCGCGAAAACTGTTTTTT
>-|TRBJ2-1|-|TRBV19
CASQTPGYNEQFF
TGTGCCAGTCAGACACCGGGGTACAATGAGCAGTTCTTC
>-|TRBJ2-4|TRBD1|TRBV6-5
CASRPGGANIQYF
TGTGCCAGCAGGCCAGGGGGCGCGAACATTCAGTACTTC
>few|TRBJ2-7|TRBD1|TRBV11-2
CASSFGTGPYEQYF
TGTGCCAGCAGCTTCGGGACAGGTCCCTACGAGCAGTACTTC
>once|TRBJ2-1|TRBD2|TRBV10-2
CASSDLHGSGIYNEQFF
TGCGCCAGCAGTGATTTACATGGTAGCGGGATCTACAATGAGCAGTTCTTC
>-|TRBJ1-4|-|TRBV11-2
CASSLTNNGGTNEKLFF
TGTGCCAGCAGCTTGACCAACAACGGTGGGACTAATGAAAAACTGTTTTTT
>-|TRBJ2-1|-|TRBV7-2
CASSLYRNEQFF
TGTGCCAGCAGCTTATACCGGAATGAGCAGTTCTTC
>-|TRBJ1-5|-|TRBV6-5
CASSYSGDGQPQHF
TGTGCCAGCAGTTACTCGGGGGACGGCCAGCCCCAGCATTTT
>-|TRBJ2-3|TRBD2|TRBV5-6
CASSLLGQSGGTDTQYF
TGTGCCAGCAGCCTCCTGGGGCAGAGCGGGGGCACAGATACGCAGTATTTT
>-|TRBJ2-2|-|TRBV6-2/TRBV6-3
CASSYSRVAGDTGELFF
TGTGCCAGCAGTTACTCGAGGGTAGCAGGGGACACCGGGGAGCTGTTTTTT
>-|TRBJ2-1|TRBD2|TRBV2
CASSAPTTSRTTREQFF
TGTGCCAGCAGTGCCCCCACGACTAGCCGCACTACAAGGGAGCAGTTCTTC
>-|TRBJ1-5|-|TRBV7-2
CASGRVGGSQPQHF
TGTGCCAGCGGTCGGGTCGGGGGTAGTCAGCCCCAGCATTTT
>-|TRBJ2-1|-|TRBV7-2
CASSLWVATYNEQFF
TGTGCCAGCAGCTTGTGGGTGGCGACCTACAATGAGCAGTTCTTC
>-|TRBJ2-7|TRBD2|TRBV25-1
CASSERLAGAYEQYF
TGTGCCAGCAGTGAACGACTAGCGGGGGCCTACGAGCAGTACTTC